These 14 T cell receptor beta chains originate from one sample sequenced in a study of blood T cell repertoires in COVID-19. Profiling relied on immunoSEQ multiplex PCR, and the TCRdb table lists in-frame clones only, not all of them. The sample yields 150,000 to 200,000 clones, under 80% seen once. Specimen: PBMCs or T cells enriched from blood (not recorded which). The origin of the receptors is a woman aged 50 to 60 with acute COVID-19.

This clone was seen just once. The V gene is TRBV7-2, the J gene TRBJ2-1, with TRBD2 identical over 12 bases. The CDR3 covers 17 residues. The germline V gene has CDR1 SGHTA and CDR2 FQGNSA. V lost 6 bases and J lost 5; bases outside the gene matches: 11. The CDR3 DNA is TGTGCCAGCAGTAATAGAAGGACTAGCGGGGCCGACAATGAGCAGTTCTTC. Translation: CASSNRRTSGADNEQFF.

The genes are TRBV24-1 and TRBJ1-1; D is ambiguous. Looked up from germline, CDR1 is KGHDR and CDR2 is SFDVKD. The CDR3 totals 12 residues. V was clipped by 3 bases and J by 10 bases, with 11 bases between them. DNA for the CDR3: TGTGCCACCAGTGATGAGAGGATGGCAGCTTTCTTT. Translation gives CATSDERMAAFF.

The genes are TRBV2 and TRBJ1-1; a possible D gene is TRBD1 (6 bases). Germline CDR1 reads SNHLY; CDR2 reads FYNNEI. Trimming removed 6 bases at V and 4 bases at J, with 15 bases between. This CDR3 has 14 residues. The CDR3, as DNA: TGTGCCAGCAGAGCGGACAGCGTACTCACTGAAGCTTTCTTT. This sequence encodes CASRADSVLTEAFF.

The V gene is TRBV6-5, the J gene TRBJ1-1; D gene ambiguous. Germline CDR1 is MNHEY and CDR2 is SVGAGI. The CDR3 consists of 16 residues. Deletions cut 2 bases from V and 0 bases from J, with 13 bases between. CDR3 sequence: CASSYRWTGMNTEAFF. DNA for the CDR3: TGTGCCAGCAGTTACCGTTGGACGGGGATGAACACTGAAGCTTTCTTT.

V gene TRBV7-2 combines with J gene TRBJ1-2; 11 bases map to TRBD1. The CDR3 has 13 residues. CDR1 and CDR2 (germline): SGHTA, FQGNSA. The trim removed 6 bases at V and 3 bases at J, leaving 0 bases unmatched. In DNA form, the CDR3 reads TGTGCCAGCAGGGGACAGGGGGACTATGGCTACACCTTC. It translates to CASRGQGDYGYTF.

CDR3 sequence reads: CAIDEGTSDDEQFF. As DNA, the CDR3 is TGTGCCATCGATGAAGGGACTAGCGACGATGAGCAGTTCTTC. This rearrangement joins TRBV2 to TRBJ2-1, with 10 bases identical to TRBD2. The CDR3 length is 14 residues. Trimming cost V 10 bases and J 8 bases; bases outside gene matches: 11. Germline V gene data show CDR1 as SNHLY and CDR2 as FYNNEI.

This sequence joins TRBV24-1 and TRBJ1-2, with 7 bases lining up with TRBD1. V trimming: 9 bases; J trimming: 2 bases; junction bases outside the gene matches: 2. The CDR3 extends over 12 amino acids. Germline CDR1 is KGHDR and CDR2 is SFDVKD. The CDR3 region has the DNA TGTGCCACCGGACAGGAGAACTATGGCTACACCTTC. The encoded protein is CATGQENYGYTF.

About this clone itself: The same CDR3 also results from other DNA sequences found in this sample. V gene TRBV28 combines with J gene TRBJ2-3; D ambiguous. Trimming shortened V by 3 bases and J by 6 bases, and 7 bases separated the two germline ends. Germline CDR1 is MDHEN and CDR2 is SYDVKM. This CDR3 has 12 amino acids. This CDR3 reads CASSFAGDTQYF. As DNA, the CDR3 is TGTGCCAGCAGTTTCGCCGGGGATACGCAGTATTTT.

CDR3 in DNA: TGTGCCAGCCGCCGGGGGACCCGCTCTGGGGCCAACGTCCTGACTTTC. Protein: CASRRGTRSGANVLTF. This chain connects TRBV27 to TRBJ2-6; possibly TRBD2 for D (6 bases). V lost 8 bases to trimming and J lost 0 bases, with 14 bases between them. The CDR3 totals 16 residues. Germline values: CDR1 MNHEY, CDR2 SMNVEV (reference sequence).

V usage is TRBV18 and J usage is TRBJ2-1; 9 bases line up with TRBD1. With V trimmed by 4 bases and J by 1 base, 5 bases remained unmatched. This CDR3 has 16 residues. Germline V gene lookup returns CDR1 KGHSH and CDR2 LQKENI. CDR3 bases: TGTGCCAGCTCACATCAGGACAGGGGATCCTACAATGAGCAGTTCTTC. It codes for CASSHQDRGSYNEQFF.

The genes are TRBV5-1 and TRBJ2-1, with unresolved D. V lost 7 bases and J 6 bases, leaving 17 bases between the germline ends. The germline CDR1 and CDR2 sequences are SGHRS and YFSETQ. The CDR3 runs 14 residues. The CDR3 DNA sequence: TGCGCCAGCGGCGACCCCCCAGGTCTCAATGAGCAGTTCTTC. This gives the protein CASGDPPGLNEQFF.

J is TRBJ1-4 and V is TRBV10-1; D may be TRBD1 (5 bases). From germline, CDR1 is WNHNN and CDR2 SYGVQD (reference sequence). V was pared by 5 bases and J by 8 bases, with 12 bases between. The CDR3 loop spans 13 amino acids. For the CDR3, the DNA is TGCGCCAGCAGTCGGGGGATTGGAGAAAAACTGTTTTTT. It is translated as CASSRGIGEKLFF.

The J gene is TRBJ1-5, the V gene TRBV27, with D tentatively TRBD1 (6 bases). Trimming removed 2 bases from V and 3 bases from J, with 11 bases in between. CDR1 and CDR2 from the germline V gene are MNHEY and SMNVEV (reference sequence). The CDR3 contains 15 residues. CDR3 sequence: CASSLGAGANQPQHF. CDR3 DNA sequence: TGTGCCAGCAGTTTAGGTGCAGGGGCCAATCAGCCCCAGCATTTT.

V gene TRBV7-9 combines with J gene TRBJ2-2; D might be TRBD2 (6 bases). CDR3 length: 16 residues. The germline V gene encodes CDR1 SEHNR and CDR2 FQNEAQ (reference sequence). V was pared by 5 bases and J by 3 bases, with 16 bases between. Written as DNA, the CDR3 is TGTGCCAGCAGCGTTTGGGGAGGTGTCGACACCGGGGAGCTGTTTTTT. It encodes CASSVWGGVDTGELFF.